The clone carrying this T cell receptor (beta chain) was detected a few times. Its antigen is not identified. This CDR3 region has 13 residues. Germline CDR1 is KGHSH and CDR2 is LQKENI. For the second PCR, which ran for about 7 to 11 cycles, a sample-barcoded 5' primer and a J-beta primer mix were used. Tags on each cDNA molecule came from a template-switch adaptor with 12 random nucleotides. TCRdb analysed the 5' RACE reads with MiXCR anew, one entry per CDR3 protein. The table has just under 750,000 distinct CDR3 sequences, approximately 21% seen once. Every sample had a minimum of 6.5 million PBMCs isolated. Per sample, at least 6 micrograms of total RNA were extracted. This sample stems from a study of blood T cells in healthy people across ages. Whole-study findings and limits: Naive CD4+ cell counts and diversity both ran higher in long-lived than in aged donors.

Material: blood. This sequence originates from a man between 70 and 80 years old in good health. The rearrangement uses TRBV18 and TRBJ2-5; D unresolved. The J call may be in error: the DNA end matches TRBJ2-1 better. The CDR3 loop reads CASSPPSRVEQFF. The CDR3 DNA is TGTGCCAGCTCACCACCCTCGCGAGTTGAGCAGTTCTTC.